This T cell receptor beta chain appears in the sequencing data of a study of T cell responses to AZD1222 COVID-19 vaccine. Profiling relied on immunoSEQ multiplex PCR, and the TCRdb table lists in-frame clones only, not all of them. The sample comprises some 140,000 clones, 80% to 90% of which are singletons, and 4.5% to 6% rests with the top ten. The study, taken as a whole, reports: A mostly white British donor set with more females was recruited, and clonal diversity was possibly underestimated. Seropositive at baseline were only a handful of AZD1222 recipients. Samples come after the peak T cell response, not at day 14.

Looked up from germline, CDR1 is MNHNY and CDR2 is SVGAGI (reference sequence). With V trimmed by 6 bases and J by 7 bases, 14 bases remained unmatched. CDR3 length: 16 amino acids. Comments on this clone: The antigen is unknown.

Sequences were derived from peripheral blood, sampled on day 0 of MenACWY control vaccination. The TCR comes from an adult in good health. The chain combines TRBV6-6 with TRBJ2-2, with 7 bases aligning to TRBD2. CDR3 in DNA: TGTGCCAGCAGCCGGACTAGAAGCTTTGTTAACGGGGAGCTGTTTTTT. This translates into CASSRTRSFVNGELFF.